These 24 T cell receptor beta chains originate from one sample sequenced in a study of cytomegalovirus exposure and HLA in healthy donors. The table came from immunoSEQ multiplex PCR; TCRdb's copy has only in-frame clones and leaves some out. Counted here are under 350,000 clones, 80% to 90% occurring once; the ten biggest clones make up 0.95% to 1.1%. Sequenced: PBMCs. These receptors all stem from a woman aged 18-29 years in good health and CMV-seronegative.

The gene calls are TRBV5-6 and TRBJ2-7; TRBD2 might be the D (5 bases). The CDR3 covers 15 residues. Germline V gene sequence: CDR1 SGHDT, CDR2 YYEEEE. V was pared by 5 bases and J by 7 bases, with 22 bases between. The CDR3 loop reads CASRPAVTEGREQYF. CDR3 bases: TGTGCCAGCAGACCGGCCGTGACCGAGGGTAGGGAGCAGTACTTC. The full variable domain, rest sourced from reference TRBV5-6 and TRBJ2-7, is DAGVTQSPTHLIKTRGQQVTLRCSPKSGHDTVSWYQQALGQGPQFIFQYYEEEERQRGNFPDRFSGHQFPNYSSELNVNALLLGDSALYLCASRPAVTEGREQYFGPGTRLTVT.

V usage is TRBV18 and J usage is TRBJ2-5, with D hard to call. The ends were cut back, 0 bases at V and 1 base at J, with 9 bases in the middle. Germline values: CDR1 KGHSH, CDR2 LQKENI. There are 15 residues in the CDR3. The CDR3 here is CASSPPVQLQETQYF. Written as DNA, the CDR3 is TGTGCCAGCTCACCACCGGTACAGCTCCAAGAGACCCAGTACTTC.

The chain's CDR3 is CASSQVLAGAYNEQFF. DNA of the CDR3: TGCGCCAGCAGCCAAGTCCTAGCGGGAGCTTACAATGAGCAGTTCTTC. The chain couples TRBV4-1 to TRBJ2-1, with 10 bases that match TRBD2. CDR3 length equals 16 residues. CDR1 and CDR2 from the germline V gene are MGHRA and YSYEKL. The junction had 4 bases not matched to a gene; V was cut back by 1 base and J by 4 bases.

The chain is built from TRBV6-4 and TRBJ1-2; unclear D gene. CDR1 and CDR2 from the germline V gene are MRHNA and SNTAGT. Between the trimmed V and J ends, which lost 4 bases and 4 bases, there was a span of 16 bases. This CDR3 is 15 amino acids long. The chain's CDR3 is CASSAGRGSGYGYTF. The CDR3 DNA is TGTGCCAGCAGTGCCGGACGAGGGTCGGGCTATGGCTACACCTTC.

The CDR3 is CASSGQVGYEQYF. The DNA for the CDR3 is TGTGCCAGCAGTGGGCAGGTCGGCTACGAGCAGTACTTC. The chain joins TRBV6-1 to TRBJ2-7; D gene ambiguous. The germline CDR1 and CDR2 sequences are MNHNS and SASEGT. V lost 4 bases and J lost 3, with 10 bases in between. This CDR3 contains 13 residues.

This clone was recorded once. This chain links TRBV11-3 with TRBJ2-7; 10 positions match TRBD1. CDR1 SGHNT and CDR2 YENEEA come from the germline V gene. V was clipped by 5 bases and J by 2 bases; unmatched bases: 9. The CDR3 has 16 residues. The CDR3 DNA follows: TGTGCCAGCAGCGGGCGAACCGGGACAGGGGCCTACGAGCAGTACTTC. It translates to CASSGRTGTGAYEQYF.

This clone was counted a few times. Other DNA sequences of this sample code for an identical CDR3. The chain links TRBV4-3 to TRBJ1-5; D remains ambiguous. The V gene's germline CDR1 is LGHNA and CDR2 YSLEER. The V gene lost 0 bases and the J gene lost 3 bases, with 3 bases spanning the gap. The CDR3 length is 13 residues. The CDR3: CASSQDLNQPQHF. The CDR3 DNA reads TGCGCCAGCAGCCAAGACCTCAATCAGCCCCAGCATTTT.

The V gene is TRBV28, the J gene TRBJ2-7, with D unresolved. In germline, CDR1 is MDHEN, CDR2 SYDVKM. The CDR3 spans 13 residues. The germline V and J ends were trimmed by 3 bases and 3 bases, with 9 bases remaining between them. CDR3 DNA: TGTGCCAGCAGTTTGAATTCAGACTACGAGCAGTACTTC. Protein: CASSLNSDYEQYF.

On this clone: This may come from a read error, since a much larger clone is one base off. This sample includes further DNA sequences coding for the same CDR3. The V call is TRBV6-5, the J call TRBJ2-7; 8 positions agree with TRBD1. Germline V gives CDR1 MNHEY, CDR2 SVGAGI. Trimming at V came to 6 bases and at J to 1 base, leaving 5 bases not matched to a gene. The CDR3 has 14 amino acids. The CDR3 nucleotides read TGTGCCAGCAGCCCCGGGACAGGATCCTACGAGCAGTACTTC. Residues: CASSPGTGSYEQYF.

This clone appeared a few times. The junction and the germline gene differ at one end; a read error may be behind it. The V gene is TRBV30, the J gene TRBJ1-3; 8 nucleotides agree with TRBD1. Germline assignment: CDR1 GTSNPN and CDR2 SVGIG (reference sequence). CDR3 length: 12 residues. The CDR3: CAWSHPRDRQDF. CDR3 DNA sequence: TGTGCCTGGAGTCATCCCAGGGACAGGCAGGATTTT.

The CDR3 region has the DNA TGCGCCAGCAGCCCTATTCCCTCGGGTCGGTACGAGCAGTACTTC. Protein sequence: CASSPIPSGRYEQYF. J is TRBJ2-7 and V is TRBV5-1; D gene uncertain. The CDR3 has 15 amino acids. CDR1 is SGHRS and CDR2 is YFSETQ in the germline V gene. Trimming took 4 bases from V and 4 from J, leaving 18 bases between them.

This sequence joins TRBV19 and TRBJ2-1; tentatively, D is TRBD2 (5 bases). From germline, CDR1 is LNHDA and CDR2 SQIVND (reference sequence). Trimming took 2 bases from V and 5 from J, leaving 16 bases between them. The CDR3 extends over 16 amino acids. The CDR3 loop is CASSIRPVVGNNEQFF. DNA of the CDR3: TGTGCCAGTAGTATAAGGCCGGTAGTCGGGAACAATGAGCAGTTCTTC.

The gene calls are TRBV6-1 and TRBJ1-1, with D unresolved. Trimming shortened V by 2 bases and J by 1 base, and 8 bases separated the two germline ends. The CDR3 runs to 14 residues. Looked up from germline, CDR1 is MNHNS and CDR2 is SASEGT. CDR3 amino acids: CASSEPGSNTEAFF. CDR3 coding DNA: TGTGCCAGCAGTGAACCGGGTTCGAACACTGAAGCTTTCTTT.

V usage is TRBV5-1 and J usage is TRBJ1-4; 10 nucleotides align to TRBD1. The germline V gene has CDR1 SGHRS and CDR2 YFSETQ. The CDR3 consists of 15 residues. With V trimmed by 4 bases and J by 4 bases, 4 bases remained unmatched. The CDR3 region has the DNA TGCGCCAGCAGCGCGGGACAGGGGTTTAATGAAAAACTGTTTTTT. This encodes CASSAGQGFNEKLFF. Looking up the rest from reference TRBV5-1 and TRBJ1-4 gives the full variable domain: KAGVTQTPRYLIKTRGQQVTLSCSPISGHRSVSWYQQTPGQGLQFLFEYFSETQRNKGNFPGRFSGRQFSNSRSEMNVSTLELGDSALYLCASSAGQGFNEKLFFGSGTQLSVL.

The chain has TRBV28 and TRBJ2-5; 11 bases are shared with TRBD1. The CDR3 contains 16 residues. After removal of 5 bases from V and 2 bases from J, the junction contained 7 bases not matched to a gene. The V gene's germline CDR1 is MDHEN and CDR2 SYDVKM. CDR3 nucleotide sequence: TGTGCCAGCAGTCCATCGGGACAGGGGGTGCAAGAGACCCAGTACTTC. Translating gives CASSPSGQGVQETQYF.

This clone was recorded a few times. The chain joins TRBV28 to TRBJ2-3; possible D gene TRBD2, 6 bases. V was cut by 7 bases and J by 2 bases, with 13 bases left in between. CDR3 size: 14 residues. From germline, CDR1 is MDHEN and CDR2 SYDVKM. This CDR3 reads CASKRGLLTDTQYF. CDR3 bases: TGTGCCAGCAAAAGGGGACTTCTCACAGATACGCAGTATTTT.

The rearrangement uses TRBV13 and TRBJ1-1; D is undetermined. The CDR3 runs 11 residues. The V and J ends lost 2 bases and 7 bases respectively, with 5 bases between them. The V gene's germline CDR1 is PRHDT and CDR2 FYEKMQ (reference sequence). CDR3 in DNA: TGTGCCAGCAGCTTAACTGTTGAAGCTTTCTTT. This codes for CASSLTVEAFF.

Points on this clone: At one end the junction does not follow the germline gene, possibly because of a read error. This chain connects TRBV28 to TRBJ1-2; 9 nucleotides align to TRBD1. CDR1 is MDHEN and CDR2 is SYDVKM in the germline V gene. The CDR3 loop spans 14 amino acids. CDR3 protein: CASRKLWSSGQGEF. CDR3 DNA: TGTGCCAGCAGAAAACTCTGGTCTTCGGGACAGGGAGAATTC.

CDR3 sequence reads: CASRLQGTVYGYTF. The CDR3 coding sequence is TGTGCCAGCAGGTTACAGGGGACGGTCTATGGCTACACCTTC. The rearrangement joins TRBV27 to TRBJ1-2; 7 nucleotides agree with TRBD1. CDR1 and CDR2 (germline): MNHEY, SMNVEV (reference sequence). Trimming at V came to 6 bases and at J to 4 bases, leaving 8 bases not matched to a gene. The CDR3 spans 14 residues.

The chain couples TRBV18 to TRBJ1-2; D perhaps matches TRBD1 (6 bases). This CDR3 contains 15 residues. CDR1 is KGHSH and CDR2 is LQKENI in the germline V gene. Trimming took off 6 bases at V and 4 bases at J, with 18 bases between the two ends. The CDR3 nucleotides read TGTGCCAGCTCCCCTAAAAGACAGGACTCCTATGGCTACACCTTC. Amino acids: CASSPKRQDSYGYTF.

CDR3 protein: CASSSHRTGSNEKLFF. The CDR3 DNA reads as TGCGCCAGCAGCTCTCACCGGACAGGGTCCAATGAAAAACTGTTTTTT. J is TRBJ1-4 and V is TRBV4-3; TRBD1 aligns across 8 bases. The V and J ends lost 5 bases and 5 bases, in that order; junction bases with no gene match: 10. Germline assignment: CDR1 LGHNA and CDR2 YSLEER. The CDR3 covers 16 residues.

The rearrangement uses TRBV2 and TRBJ1-5; the D gene is possibly TRBD1 (6 bases). The CDR3 length is 13 residues. Germline V gene lookup returns CDR1 SNHLY and CDR2 FYNNEI. Trimming shortened V by 8 bases and J by 1 base, and 9 bases separated the two germline ends. The CDR3 region has the DNA TGTGCCAGCGGCAGGGGCAGCAATCAGCCCCAGCATTTT. Translation: CASGRGSNQPQHF. The variable domain in full, completed from reference TRBV2 and TRBJ1-5, reads EPEVTQTPSHQVTQMGQEVILRCVPISNHLYFYWYRQILGQKVEFLVSFYNNEISEKSEIFDDQFSVERPDGSNFTLKIRSTKLEDSAMYFCASGRGSNQPQHFGDGTRLSIL.

This clone occurred once. The V gene is TRBV27, the J gene TRBJ1-1, with D possibly TRBD1 on 5 matching bases. Trimming took off 6 bases at V and 10 bases at J, with 15 bases between the two ends. Germline assignment: CDR1 MNHEY and CDR2 SMNVEV (reference sequence). This CDR3 has 12 amino acids. The CDR3 reads CASSPWGGLAFF. In DNA, the CDR3 is TGTGCCAGCAGCCCATGGGGGGGTTTAGCTTTCTTT.

The genes are TRBV7-2 and TRBJ2-7; 11 positions agree with TRBD2. This CDR3 is built from 15 residues. V lost 4 bases, J lost 3 bases, and 5 bases stayed unmatched. CDR1 SGHTA and CDR2 FQGNSA come from the germline V gene. Here the CDR3 reads CASSSSGGPGYEQYF. The CDR3 coding sequence is TGTGCCAGCAGCTCTAGCGGGGGGCCGGGCTACGAGCAGTACTTC.